The clone carrying this T cell receptor (beta chain) has only a few counts. The germline V gene encodes CDR1 KGHSH and CDR2 LQKENI. The CDR3 has 15 amino acids. Trimming removed 1 base from V and 6 bases from J; junction bases left unmatched: 6. These data come from a study of cytomegalovirus exposure and HLA in healthy donors. Overall study: Of all 370 or so donors who were genotyped, 81% belonged to the Caucasian-associated ancestry cluster.

The PCR had 60 Vbeta and 13 Jbeta primers. Clones were read by immunoSEQ multiplex PCR, and TCRdb kept only the in-frame ones, dropping some. The repertoire holds 240,000 or so clones, about 80% seen once, with under 8% in the top ten. This receptor was identified in a woman in her sixties in good health and CMV-seropositive. Input material: PBMCs. The rearrangement uses TRBV18 and TRBJ1-2; 9 bases map to TRBD1. CDR3 sequence reads: CASSPLAGTGNGYTF. DNA of the CDR3: TGTGCCAGCTCACCACTGGCAGGGACAGGGAATGGCTACACCTTC.